The clone carrying this TCR beta chain was seen a handful of times. TCRdb used MiXCR to reprocess the 5' RACE reads, holding one entry per CDR3 protein. The sample records approximately 85,000 distinct CDR3 sequences, 13% being singletons. The CDR3 spans 13 residues. Germline V gene data show CDR1 as MNHEY and CDR2 as SVGAGI. The V end lost 8 bases, the J end lost 2 bases, and 12 bases lay between the germline ends. The sample comes from a study of T cells after yellow fever vaccination. This chain connects TRBV6-5 to TRBJ1-2, with D possibly matching TRBD1 (5 bases). The sample here was CD8+ T cells not binding an NS4B(214-222) dextramer, sorted from PBMCs, taken roughly 23 days after the first yellow fever vaccination. This clonotype originated in a man aged 18 to 30 who received the YFV17D yellow fever vaccine. This CDR3 reads CASVPGPNYGYTF. The CDR3 nucleotides read TGTGCCAGCGTTCCGGGACCAAACTATGGCTACACCTTC.